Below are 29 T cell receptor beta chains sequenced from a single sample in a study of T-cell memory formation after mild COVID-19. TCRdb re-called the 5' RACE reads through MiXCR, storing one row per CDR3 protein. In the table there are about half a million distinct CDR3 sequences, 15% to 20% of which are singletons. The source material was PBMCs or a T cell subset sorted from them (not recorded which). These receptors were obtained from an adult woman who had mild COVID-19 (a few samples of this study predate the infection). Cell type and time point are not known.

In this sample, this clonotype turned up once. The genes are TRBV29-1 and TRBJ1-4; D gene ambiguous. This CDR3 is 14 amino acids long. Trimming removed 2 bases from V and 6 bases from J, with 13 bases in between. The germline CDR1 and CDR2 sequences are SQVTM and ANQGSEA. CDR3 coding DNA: TGCAGCGTTGAACGCCCCCTTCGATATGAAAAACTGTTTTTT. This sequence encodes CSVERPLRYEKLFF.

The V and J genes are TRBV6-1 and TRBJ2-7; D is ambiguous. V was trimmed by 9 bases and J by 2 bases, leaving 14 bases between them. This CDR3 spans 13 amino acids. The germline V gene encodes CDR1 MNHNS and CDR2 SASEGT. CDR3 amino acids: CASLEDLAYEQYF. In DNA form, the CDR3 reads TGTGCCAGTCTCGAGGACCTGGCCTACGAGCAGTACTTC.

CDR3 residues: CASSSGLAGTDEQFF. For the CDR3, the DNA is TGTGCCAGCAGCTCCGGACTAGCGGGAACCGATGAGCAGTTCTTC. This chain connects TRBV7-9 to TRBJ2-1, with 12 bases matching TRBD2. Trimming at V came to 4 bases and at J to 8 bases, leaving 6 bases not matched to a gene. CDR1 is SEHNR and CDR2 is FQNEAQ in the germline V gene (reference sequence). This CDR3 has 15 residues. Full variable domain (missing parts from reference TRBV7-9 and TRBJ2-1): DTGVSQNPRHKITKRGQNVTFRCDPISEHNRLYWYRQTLGQGPEFLTYFQNEAQLEKSRLLSDRFSAERPKGSFSTLEIQRTEQGDSAMYLCASSSGLAGTDEQFFGPGTRLTVL.

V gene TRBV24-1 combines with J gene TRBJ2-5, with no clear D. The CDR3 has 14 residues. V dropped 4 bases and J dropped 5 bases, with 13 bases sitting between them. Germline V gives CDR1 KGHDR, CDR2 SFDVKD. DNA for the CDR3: TGTGCCACCAGTGACCCCGGTAGAGGCGAGACCCAGTACTTC. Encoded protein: CATSDPGRGETQYF.

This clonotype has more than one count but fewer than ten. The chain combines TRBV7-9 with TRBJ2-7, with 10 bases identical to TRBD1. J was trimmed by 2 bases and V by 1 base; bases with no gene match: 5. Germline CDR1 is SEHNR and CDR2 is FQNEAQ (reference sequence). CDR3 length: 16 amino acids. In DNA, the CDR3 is TGTGCCAGCAGCTTAGTTAGACAGGGGGCAACCTACGAGCAGTACTTC. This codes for CASSLVRQGATYEQYF. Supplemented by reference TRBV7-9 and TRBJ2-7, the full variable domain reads DTGVSQNPRHKITKRGQNVTFRCDPISEHNRLYWYRQTLGQGPEFLTYFQNEAQLEKSRLLSDRFSAERPKGSFSTLEIQRTEQGDSAMYLCASSLVRQGATYEQYFGPGTRLTVT.

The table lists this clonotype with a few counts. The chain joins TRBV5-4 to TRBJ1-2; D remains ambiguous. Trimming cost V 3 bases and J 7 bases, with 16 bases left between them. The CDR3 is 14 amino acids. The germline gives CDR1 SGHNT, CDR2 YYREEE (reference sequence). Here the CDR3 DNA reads TGTGCCAGCAGCTCACCGGCATTGAATAGTGGCTACACCTTC. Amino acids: CASSSPALNSGYTF.

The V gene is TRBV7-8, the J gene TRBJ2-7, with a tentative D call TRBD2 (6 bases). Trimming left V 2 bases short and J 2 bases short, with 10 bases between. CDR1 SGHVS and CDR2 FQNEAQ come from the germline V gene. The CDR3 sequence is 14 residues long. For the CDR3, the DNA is TGTGCCAGCAGCTTAAAGGCGGGGCCCTACGAGCAGTACTTC. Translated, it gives CASSLKAGPYEQYF.

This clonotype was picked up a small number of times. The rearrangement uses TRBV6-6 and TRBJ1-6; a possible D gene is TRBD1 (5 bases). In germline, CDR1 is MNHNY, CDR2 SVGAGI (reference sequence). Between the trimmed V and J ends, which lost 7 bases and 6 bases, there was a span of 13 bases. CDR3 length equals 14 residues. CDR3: CASTPSGLNSPLHF. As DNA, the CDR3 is TGTGCCAGCACCCCGTCGGGGCTTAATTCACCCCTCCACTTT.

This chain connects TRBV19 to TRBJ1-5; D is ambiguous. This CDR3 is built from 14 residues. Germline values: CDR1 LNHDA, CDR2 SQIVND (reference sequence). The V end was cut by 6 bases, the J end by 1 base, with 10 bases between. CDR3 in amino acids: CASRRPGSNQPQHF. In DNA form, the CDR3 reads TGTGCCAGTAGGCGGCCGGGGAGCAATCAGCCCCAGCATTTT. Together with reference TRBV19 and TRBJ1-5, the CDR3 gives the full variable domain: DGGITQSPKYLFRKEGQNVTLSCEQNLNHDAMYWYRQDPGQGLRLIYYSQIVNDFQKGDIAEGYSVSREKKESFPLTVTSAQKNPTAFYLCASRRPGSNQPQHFGDGTRLSIL.

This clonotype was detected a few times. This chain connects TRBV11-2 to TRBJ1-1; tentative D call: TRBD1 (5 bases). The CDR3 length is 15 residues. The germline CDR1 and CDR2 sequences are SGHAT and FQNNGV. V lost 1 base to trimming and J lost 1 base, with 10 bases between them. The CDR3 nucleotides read TGTGCCAGCAGCTTAGTGGGGGAGGGGAACACTGAAGCTTTCTTT. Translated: CASSLVGEGNTEAFF.

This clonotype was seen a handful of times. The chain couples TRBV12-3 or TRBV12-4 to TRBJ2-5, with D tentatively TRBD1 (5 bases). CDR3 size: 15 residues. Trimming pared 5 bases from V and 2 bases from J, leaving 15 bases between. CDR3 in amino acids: CASSAPGFAQETQYF. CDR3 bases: TGTGCCAGCAGTGCCCCAGGGTTCGCTCAAGAGACCCAGTACTTC.

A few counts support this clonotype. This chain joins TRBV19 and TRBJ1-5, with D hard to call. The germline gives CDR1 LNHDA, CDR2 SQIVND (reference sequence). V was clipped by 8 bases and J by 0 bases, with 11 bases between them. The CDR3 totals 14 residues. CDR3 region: CASDQDFSNQPQHF. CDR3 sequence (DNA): TGTGCCAGTGACCAGGATTTTAGCAATCAGCCCCAGCATTTT.

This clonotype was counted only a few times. CDR3 region: CASSLAHPNTDTQYF. The CDR3 DNA sequence: TGCGCCAGCAGCTTGGCCCACCCCAACACAGATACGCAGTATTTT. The chain has TRBV5-1 and TRBJ2-3; no definite D call. V lost 0 bases and J lost 2, with 10 bases in between. The CDR3 loop spans 15 amino acids. CDR1 is SGHRS, CDR2 YFSETQ, per germline.

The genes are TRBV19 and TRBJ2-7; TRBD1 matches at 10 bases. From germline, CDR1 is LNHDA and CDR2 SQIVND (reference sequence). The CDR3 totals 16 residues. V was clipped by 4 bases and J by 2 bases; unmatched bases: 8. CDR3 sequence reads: CASSKKAGTGAYEQYF. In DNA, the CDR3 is TGTGCCAGTAGTAAGAAAGCCGGGACAGGGGCCTACGAGCAGTACTTC.

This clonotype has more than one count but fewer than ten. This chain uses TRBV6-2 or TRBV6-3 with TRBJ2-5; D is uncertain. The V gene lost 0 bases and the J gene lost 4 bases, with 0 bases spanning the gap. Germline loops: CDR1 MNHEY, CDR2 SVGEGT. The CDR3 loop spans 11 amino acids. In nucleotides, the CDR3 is TGTGCCAGCAGTTACTCAGAGACCCAGTACTTC. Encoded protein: CASSYSETQYF.

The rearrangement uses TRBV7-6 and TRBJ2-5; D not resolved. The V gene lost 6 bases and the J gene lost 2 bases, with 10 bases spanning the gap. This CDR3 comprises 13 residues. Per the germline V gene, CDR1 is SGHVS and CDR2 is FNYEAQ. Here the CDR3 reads CASRQKEQETQYF. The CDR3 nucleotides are TGTGCCAGCAGGCAGAAAGAACAAGAGACCCAGTACTTC.

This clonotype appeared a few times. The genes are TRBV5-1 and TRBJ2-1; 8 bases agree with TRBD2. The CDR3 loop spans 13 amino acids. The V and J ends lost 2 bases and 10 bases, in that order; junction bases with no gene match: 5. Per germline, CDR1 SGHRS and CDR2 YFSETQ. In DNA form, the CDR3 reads TGCGCCAGCAGCTTATCAACTAGCGGCGAGCAGTTCTTC. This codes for CASSLSTSGEQFF.

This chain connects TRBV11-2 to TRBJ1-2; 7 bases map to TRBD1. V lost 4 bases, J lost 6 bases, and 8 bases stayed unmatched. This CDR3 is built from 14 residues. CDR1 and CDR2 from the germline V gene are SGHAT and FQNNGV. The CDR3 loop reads CASSSPTGKDGYTF. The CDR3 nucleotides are TGTGCCAGCAGCTCCCCGACAGGGAAGGATGGCTACACCTTC. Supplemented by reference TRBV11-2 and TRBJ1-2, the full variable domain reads EAGVAQSPRYKIIEKRQSVAFWCNPISGHATLYWYQQILGQGPKLLIQFQNNGVVDDSQLPKDRFSAERLKGVDSTLKIQPAKLEDSAVYLCASSSPTGKDGYTFGSGTRLTVV.

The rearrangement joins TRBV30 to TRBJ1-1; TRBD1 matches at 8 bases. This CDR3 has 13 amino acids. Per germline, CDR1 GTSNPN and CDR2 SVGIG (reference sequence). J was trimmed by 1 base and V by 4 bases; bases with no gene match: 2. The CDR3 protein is CAWTQGANTEAFF. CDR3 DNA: TGTGCCTGGACCCAGGGGGCGAACACTGAAGCTTTCTTT.

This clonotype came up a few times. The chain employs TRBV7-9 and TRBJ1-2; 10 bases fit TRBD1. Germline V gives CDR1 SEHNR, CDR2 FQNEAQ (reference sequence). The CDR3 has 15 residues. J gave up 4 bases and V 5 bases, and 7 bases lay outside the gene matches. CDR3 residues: CASSQGGQGGYGYTF. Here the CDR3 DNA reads TGTGCCAGCAGCCAAGGCGGACAGGGGGGCTATGGCTACACCTTC.

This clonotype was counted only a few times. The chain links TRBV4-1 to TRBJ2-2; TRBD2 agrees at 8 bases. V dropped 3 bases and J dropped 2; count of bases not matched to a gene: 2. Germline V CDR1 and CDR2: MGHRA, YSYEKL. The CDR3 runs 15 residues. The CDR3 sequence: CASSHSGGNTGELFF. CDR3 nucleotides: TGCGCCAGCAGCCACAGCGGGGGAAACACCGGGGAGCTGTTTTTT.

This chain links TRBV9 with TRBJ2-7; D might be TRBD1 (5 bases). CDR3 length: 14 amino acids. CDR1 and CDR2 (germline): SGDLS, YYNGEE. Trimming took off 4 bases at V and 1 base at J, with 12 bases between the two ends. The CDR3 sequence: CASSPTGESYEQYF. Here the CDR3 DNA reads TGTGCCAGCAGCCCCACAGGCGAATCCTACGAGCAGTACTTC.

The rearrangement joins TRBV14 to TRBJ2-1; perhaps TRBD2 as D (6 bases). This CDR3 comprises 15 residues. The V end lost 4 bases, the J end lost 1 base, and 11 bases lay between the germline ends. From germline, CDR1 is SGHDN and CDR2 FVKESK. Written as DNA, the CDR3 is TGTGCCAGCAGCCCACGGGGGAGGTCCTACAATGAGCAGTTCTTC. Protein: CASSPRGRSYNEQFF.

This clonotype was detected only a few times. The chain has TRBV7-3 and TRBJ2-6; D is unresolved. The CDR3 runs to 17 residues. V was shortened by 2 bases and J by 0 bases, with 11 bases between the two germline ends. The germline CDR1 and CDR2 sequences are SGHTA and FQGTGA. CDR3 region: CASSLGAGDSGANVLTF. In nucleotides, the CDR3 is TGTGCCAGCAGCTTAGGAGCCGGAGACTCTGGGGCCAACGTCCTGACTTTC.

In DNA form, the CDR3 reads TGTGCCAGCAGTCTCGACAGGTCGAGCTCCTACGAGCAGTACTTC. Translating it yields CASSLDRSSSYEQYF. The chain employs TRBV6-5 and TRBJ2-7, with a possible D match to TRBD1 (6 bases). Germline V lookup: CDR1 MNHEY, CDR2 SVGAGI. The CDR3 length is 15 residues. The V end lost 5 bases, the J end lost 0 bases, and 14 bases lay between the germline ends.

Here the CDR3 reads CATSVHRGASTDTQYF. The CDR3 DNA reads as TGTGCCACCAGTGTCCACCGCGGAGCTAGCACAGATACGCAGTATTTT. The chain employs TRBV24-1 and TRBJ2-3, with unresolved D. Looked up from germline, CDR1 is KGHDR and CDR2 is SFDVKD. CDR3 length: 16 amino acids. The V end lost 5 bases, the J end lost 0 bases, and 14 bases lay between the germline ends.

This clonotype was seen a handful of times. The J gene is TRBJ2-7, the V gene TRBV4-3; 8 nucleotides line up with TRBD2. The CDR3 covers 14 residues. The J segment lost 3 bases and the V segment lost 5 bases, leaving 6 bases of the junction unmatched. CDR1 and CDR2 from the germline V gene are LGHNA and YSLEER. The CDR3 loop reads CASSRGAGVYEQYF. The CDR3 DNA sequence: TGCGCCAGCAGCAGGGGAGCGGGAGTCTACGAGCAGTACTTC.

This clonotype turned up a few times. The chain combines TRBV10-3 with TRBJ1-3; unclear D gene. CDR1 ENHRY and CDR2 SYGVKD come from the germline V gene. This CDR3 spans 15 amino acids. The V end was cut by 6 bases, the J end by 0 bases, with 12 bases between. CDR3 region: CAIRAFSSSGNTIYF. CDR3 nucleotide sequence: TGTGCCATCAGGGCTTTTTCGAGCTCTGGAAACACCATATATTTT.

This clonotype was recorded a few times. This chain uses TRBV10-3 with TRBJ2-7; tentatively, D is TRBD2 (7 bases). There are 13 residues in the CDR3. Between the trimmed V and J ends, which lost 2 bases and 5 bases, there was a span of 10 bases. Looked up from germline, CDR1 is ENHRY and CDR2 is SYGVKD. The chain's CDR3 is CAISEAGADEQYF. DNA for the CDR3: TGTGCCATCAGTGAGGCGGGGGCGGACGAGCAGTACTTC.